This passage covers 19 T cell receptor beta chains from one sample sequenced in a study of identical twins. TCRdb called the 5' RACE reads again in MiXCR, with one record for every CDR3 protein. The sample shows approximately 700,000 distinct CDR3 sequences, about 20% of them seen only once. The same data also went into a second study, on T cells expressing NK-cell markers.

Input material: PBMCs. These receptor sequences come from a woman under 30 in good health.

The gene calls are TRBV5-5 and TRBJ2-2; a weak D match, TRBD1 (6 bases). Trimming took off 4 bases at V and 3 bases at J, with 10 bases between the two ends. This CDR3 is 14 amino acids long. CDR1 is SGHKS, CDR2 YYEKEE, per germline (reference sequence). The DNA for the CDR3 is TGTGCCAGCAGCAGGGACACCGACACCGGGGAGCTGTTTTTT. This encodes CASSRDTDTGELFF.

The V gene is TRBV12-3 or TRBV12-4, the J gene TRBJ2-1; tentatively, D is TRBD1 (6 bases). Between the trimmed V and J ends, which lost 4 bases and 9 bases, there was a span of 16 bases. The CDR3 extends over 14 amino acids. The CDR3 region is CASSSRIQGSEQFF. The CDR3, as DNA: TGTGCCAGCAGTTCAAGAATACAGGGATCTGAGCAGTTCTTC.

The V and J genes are TRBV12-3 or TRBV12-4 and TRBJ1-5; TRBD1 agrees at 8 bases. Losses at the gene ends were 11 bases for V and 6 bases for J; bases not matched to a gene: 12. The CDR3 loop spans 14 amino acids. CDR3 in amino acids: CAGPGGNPLQPQHF. In DNA, the CDR3 is TGTGCCGGACCAGGGGGCAACCCTCTTCAGCCCCAGCATTTT.

The chain employs TRBV7-2 and TRBJ2-7; no reliable D call. Germline lookup yields CDR1 SGHTA and CDR2 FQGNSA. The V end was cut by 4 bases, the J end by 5 bases, with 12 bases between. This CDR3 is built from 13 residues. In DNA, the CDR3 is TGTGCCAGCAGCTCGAGGACCCGAAACGAGCAGTACTTC. It specifies CASSSRTRNEQYF.

This clonotype was picked up a small number of times. The rearrangement links TRBV6-5 to TRBJ2-2; unclear D gene. The CDR3 covers 15 residues. Germline V gives CDR1 MNHEY, CDR2 SVGAGI. Trimming removed 4 bases from V and 5 bases from J, with 14 bases in between. CDR3 nucleotide sequence: TGTGCCAGCAGTTTCACAGAAACCTCAACCGGGGAGCTGTTTTTT. Translated: CASSFTETSTGELFF.

This clonotype was observed a handful of times. The V and J genes are TRBV11-3 and TRBJ2-5; D unresolved. The CDR3 length is 14 residues. V shed 3 bases and J shed 5 bases, with 13 bases lying between them. The germline V gene encodes CDR1 SGHNT and CDR2 YENEEA. CDR3 amino acids: CASSFTGYEETQYF. DNA for the CDR3: TGTGCCAGCAGCTTTACGGGCTACGAGGAGACCCAGTACTTC.

V gene TRBV20-1 combines with J gene TRBJ2-2, with TRBD1 matching over 8 bases. Germline lookup yields CDR1 DFQATT and CDR2 SNEGSKA (reference sequence). Germline trimming cut 3 bases from V and 6 bases from J; bases unmatched to any gene: 6. This CDR3 is built from 14 residues. The CDR3 DNA follows: TGCAGTGCTAGGACAGGGGCGCGAGCCGGGGAGCTGTTTTTT. It encodes CSARTGARAGELFF.

This rearrangement joins TRBV4-2 to TRBJ1-2; the match to TRBD1 covers 7 bases. The germline V gene encodes CDR1 LGHNA and CDR2 YNFKEQ. The trim removed 1 base at V and 6 bases at J, leaving 8 bases unmatched. The CDR3 contains 15 residues. For the CDR3, the DNA is TGTGCCAGCAGCCAAGGACAGGGAATATCGGATGGCTACACCTTC. It encodes CASSQGQGISDGYTF.

This clonotype was seen more than once but under ten times. J is TRBJ1-6 and V is TRBV20-1; unclear D gene. The germline gives CDR1 DFQATT, CDR2 SNEGSKA (reference sequence). CDR3 size: 12 residues. V shed 5 bases and J shed 6 bases, with 8 bases lying between them. For the CDR3, the DNA is TGCAGTGCTCCGGTTTCTAATTCACCCCTCCACTTT. Its translation: CSAPVSNSPLHF.

This clonotype was detected only a few times. The chain links TRBV20-1 to TRBJ2-7; D might be TRBD1 (5 bases). The CDR3 has 17 amino acids. CDR1 DFQATT and CDR2 SNEGSKA come from the germline V gene (reference sequence). Trimming left V 1 base short and J 2 bases short, with 21 bases between. CDR3 bases: TGCAGTGCTAGAGGCCCTAACCGACAGACCGAAGCCTACGAGCAGTACTTC. As protein: CSARGPNRQTEAYEQYF.

This rearrangement joins TRBV7-9 to TRBJ2-1; 13 bases fit TRBD2. This CDR3 has 15 residues. Germline V gene sequence: CDR1 SEHNR, CDR2 FQNEAQ (reference sequence). Trimming at V came to 5 bases and at J to 4 bases, leaving 2 bases not matched to a gene. CDR3 amino acids: CASSKTSGRYNEQFF. The CDR3, as DNA: TGTGCCAGCAGCAAGACTAGCGGGAGGTACAATGAGCAGTTCTTC. Variable domain in full (rest from reference TRBV7-9 and TRBJ2-1): DTGVSQNPRHKITKRGQNVTFRCDPISEHNRLYWYRQTLGQGPEFLTYFQNEAQLEKSRLLSDRFSAERPKGSFSTLEIQRTEQGDSAMYLCASSKTSGRYNEQFFGPGTRLTVL.

This clonotype was detected ten times or more. The chain employs TRBV12-3 or TRBV12-4 and TRBJ1-2; D is unclear. V lost 0 bases and J 10 bases, leaving 9 bases between the germline ends. The CDR3 length is 12 residues. The CDR3 DNA follows: TGTGCCAGCAGTTTAGCGATCTCAGTCTACACCTTC. Encoded protein: CASSLAISVYTF.

This clonotype was seen a few times. This chain connects TRBV20-1 to TRBJ1-1; 8 bases agree with TRBD1. CDR1 is DFQATT and CDR2 is SNEGSKA in the germline V gene (reference sequence). V was pared by 2 bases and J by 2 bases, with 7 bases of the junction left unmatched. CDR3 size: 15 residues. CDR3 DNA: TGCAGTGCTAGACTAGGGGGACAGGCAAACACTGAAGCTTTCTTT. It encodes CSARLGGQANTEAFF.

V gene TRBV3-1 combines with J gene TRBJ1-3; D gene ambiguous. Germline CDR1 and CDR2: LGHDT and YNNKEL (reference sequence). V lost 0 bases, J lost 3 bases, and 9 bases lay in between. This CDR3 is built from 15 residues. CDR3 bases: TGTGCCAGCAGCCAAGAAGGCGGATTTGGAAACACCATATATTTT. Protein sequence: CASSQEGGFGNTIYF.

This clonotype occurred a few times. The genes are TRBV5-1 and TRBJ2-3, with 7 bases that match TRBD1. This CDR3 is 14 amino acids long. CDR1 and CDR2 from the germline V gene are SGHRS and YFSETQ. V lost 2 bases and J lost 4; bases outside the gene matches: 4. CDR3 residues: CASSFQGVADTQYF. The DNA for the CDR3 is TGCGCCAGCAGCTTCCAGGGGGTCGCAGATACGCAGTATTTT.

The V and J genes are TRBV20-1 and TRBJ2-7; 12 nucleotides agree with TRBD2. There are 18 residues in the CDR3. The trim removed 6 bases at V and 0 bases at J, leaving 15 bases unmatched. Per the germline V gene, CDR1 is DFQATT and CDR2 is SNEGSKA (reference sequence). CDR3 sequence (DNA): TGCAGTGCCAGACCGACCGGACTAGCGGGGATTTTCTCCTACGAGCAGTACTTC. Translation gives CSARPTGLAGIFSYEQYF.

The chain joins TRBV6-1 to TRBJ2-7, with a possible D match to TRBD1 (6 bases). The V gene's germline CDR1 is MNHNS and CDR2 SASEGT. The V end was cut by 7 bases, the J end by 0 bases, with 19 bases between. This CDR3 region has 16 residues. The CDR3 DNA reads as TGTGCCAGCATGAATGTAGGGACACCTTACTCCTACGAGCAGTACTTC. Translation: CASMNVGTPYSYEQYF.

This clonotype came up once. J is TRBJ2-7 and V is TRBV7-9, with D perhaps matching TRBD1 (6 bases). V lost 6 bases and J 2 bases, leaving 17 bases between the germline ends. Germline CDR1 SEHNR, CDR2 FQNEAQ (reference sequence). The CDR3 totals 15 residues. CDR3 region: CASSFSGTPTYEQYF. The CDR3 DNA reads TGTGCCAGCAGTTTCTCCGGGACACCCACCTACGAGCAGTACTTC.

This chain uses TRBV6-1 with TRBJ2-1; D is unresolved. The CDR3 covers 16 residues. V gave up 6 bases and J gave up 0 bases, with 15 bases separating them. The germline V gene has CDR1 MNHNS and CDR2 SASEGT. CDR3 in DNA: TGTGCCAGCAGACGCCGACCCGAGAACTCCTACAATGAGCAGTTCTTC. Protein: CASRRRPENSYNEQFF.